This TCR beta chain originates from a study of blood T cell repertoires in COVID-19. As for the study in general: The United States, Italy and Spain were the sources of the acute and convalescent COVID-19 samples. PBMCs, B-cell-depleted T cells, or T cells were the source of the cDNA or gDNA that made up the material.

Authors' data handling: How many nucleated cells were present was estimated from reference gene primer amplification. Repertoires were generated with immunoSEQ multiplex PCR, while TCRdb's copy carries only in-frame clones and drops some. V and J calls and clone size come straight from that table; D and trimming were deduced from the DNA. Counted here are some 460,000 clones, about 90% occurring once; the ten biggest clones make up nearly 2%. The cohort comprised adults aged 18 to 89 years residing in about two dozen US areas. The CDR3 extends over 15 amino acids. Trimming shortened V by 1 base and J by 2 bases, and 10 bases separated the two germline ends. Germline V gene lookup returns CDR1 MNHNS and CDR2 SASEGT.

The V and J genes are TRBV6-1 and TRBJ2-3; a weak D match, TRBD2 (6 bases). Sequencing input: PBMCs or T cells enriched from blood (not recorded which). This sequence originates from a woman between 18 and 30 years old with acute COVID-19. Here the CDR3 reads CASSEEAGYTDTQYF. The DNA for the CDR3 is TGTGCCAGCAGTGAAGAAGCGGGTTACACAGATACGCAGTATTTT.